The 10 T cell receptor beta chains given below trace back to one sample, sequenced in a study of blood T cell repertoires in COVID-19 (TCRdb year 2020). Libraries were constructed by the immunoSEQ multiplex PCR assay. Sourced from immuneACCESS, this table was stored by TCRdb with only in-frame sequences that have V and J called. A share of the clones is absent; for the studies checked, an unresolved V gene accounts for under half, and the remainder has no known explanation. For this sample the table gives approximately 180,000 clones, of which 70% to 90% were detected only once. About a tenth of the sample goes to the ten largest clones. The sample taken for sequencing was peripheral blood. The receptors were gathered from a human donor with active or convalescent COVID-19. The donor label of this sample is uncertain.

The rearrangement joins TRBV6-5 to TRBJ2-7; D gene ambiguous. The CDR3 extends over 12 amino acids. Germline values: CDR1 MNHEY, CDR2 SVGAGI. Trimming cost V 9 bases and J 6 bases, with 15 bases left between them. The CDR3 nucleotides are TGTGCCAGTCCCGGGTCTCCGTTCGAGCAGTACTTC. It codes for CASPGSPFEQYF.

CDR3 nucleotide sequence: TGTGCCAGCAGCGTACAGGGGTTTCCCTACACCGAGCAGTACTTC. As protein: CASSVQGFPYTEQYF. The rearrangement uses TRBV7-2 and TRBJ2-7; 7 bases are a match to TRBD1. Germline CDR1 SGHTA, CDR2 FQGNSA. This CDR3 is 15 amino acids long. V lost 5 bases to trimming and J lost 6 bases; unmatched junction nucleotides: 13.

J is TRBJ2-3 and V is TRBV10-3; 10 nucleotides line up with TRBD2. V trimming: 9 bases; J trimming: 3 bases; junction bases outside the gene matches: 9. This CDR3 contains 15 residues. Germline CDR1 reads ENHRY; CDR2 reads SYGVKD. The CDR3: CAIDSGGALTDTQYF. As DNA, the CDR3 is TGTGCCATAGACAGCGGGGGGGCCCTAACAGATACGCAGTATTTT.

The chain combines TRBV3-1 (or the pseudogene TRBV3-2) with TRBJ1-2; D unclear. The CDR3 consists of 16 residues. Trimming took off 0 bases at V and 0 bases at J, with 11 bases between the two ends. In germline, CDR1 is LGHDT, CDR2 YNNKEL (reference sequence). The CDR3 DNA is TGTGCCAGCAGCCAAGATAGTACAGCACCTAACTATGGCTACACCTTC. Protein: CASSQDSTAPNYGYTF.

This clone has a single count. This chain uses TRBV4-2 with TRBJ1-4; a weak D match, TRBD1 (5 bases). This CDR3 is 18 amino acids long. Looked up from germline, CDR1 is LGHNA and CDR2 is YNFKEQ. V dropped 0 bases and J dropped 5 bases, with 19 bases sitting between them. CDR3 protein: CASSQDNLRGTENEKLFF. The DNA of the CDR3 is TGTGCCAGCAGCCAAGATAATTTACGGGGGACCGAGAATGAAAAACTGTTTTTT.

This chain joins TRBV3-1 (or the pseudogene TRBV3-2) and TRBJ2-1; 12 bases are shared with TRBD2. The CDR3 is 16 amino acids. Unmatched junction bases numbered 6, after V lost 4 bases and J lost 5 bases. Germline V gene sequence: CDR1 LGHDT, CDR2 YNNKEL (reference sequence). The CDR3 is CASSLTSGRRDNEQFF. CDR3 DNA sequence: TGTGCCAGCAGCCTAACTAGCGGGAGGCGCGACAATGAGCAGTTCTTC.

This clone was detected only once. The chain joins TRBV5-1 to TRBJ1-2; no definite D call. Germline-derived CDR1 and CDR2 are SGHRS and YFSETQ. Trimming pared 0 bases from V and 5 bases from J, leaving 11 bases between. The CDR3 totals 14 residues. This chain's CDR3 is CASSLAAGIYGYTF. DNA for the CDR3: TGCGCCAGCAGCTTGGCCGCAGGCATTTATGGCTACACCTTC.

The chain has TRBV7-9 and TRBJ1-5; no definite D call. Germline V lookup: CDR1 SEHNR, CDR2 FQNEAQ (reference sequence). With 5 bases removed from V and 7 bases from J, the gap between germline ends came to 12 bases. The CDR3 has 13 residues. This CDR3 is CASSVSGSQPQHF. The CDR3 DNA follows: TGTGCCAGCAGCGTCTCGGGGAGCCAGCCCCAGCATTTT.

This sequence joins TRBV6-6 and TRBJ1-6; the D gene is possibly TRBD1 (5 bases). Trimming stripped 0 bases from V and 9 bases from J, with 15 bases between. This CDR3 has 16 residues. CDR1 and CDR2 (germline): MNHNY, SVGAGI (reference sequence). CDR3: CASSYSGRYRISPLHF. The CDR3 coding sequence is TGTGCCAGCAGTTACTCGGGGCGCTACAGAATTTCACCCCTCCACTTT.

V is TRBV29-1 and J is TRBJ2-1, with a possible D match to TRBD2 (5 bases). V lost 1 base, J lost 5 bases, and 21 bases lay in between. CDR3 length: 17 residues. Germline V gene lookup returns CDR1 SQVTM and CDR2 ANQGSEA. DNA for the CDR3: TGCAGCGTTGAAGCCAACGGACTTCTCGCCTACAACAATGAGCAGTTCTTC. Translating gives CSVEANGLLAYNNEQFF.